This is a list of T cell receptor beta chains from one sample in a study of T-cell reconstitution after alpha-beta-depleted transplantation in children. TCRdb re-analysed the PCR reads in MiXCR, keeping a single row per CDR3 protein. The sample consists of 100,000 to 150,000 distinct CDR3 sequences, roughly 23% of them appearing once. The source material was PBMCs, mostly from graft donor cells, sampled 180 days after TCRalphabeta/CD19-depleted stem cell transplant. These receptors came from a male patient under 10 years old who had a stem cell transplant for chronic granulomatous disease, so the T cells may come from the graft donor. Each CDR3 is given with its conserved first and last residue. Each record gives: V gene, CDR3 protein.

>TRBV4-3
CASSQAPPTGAYNEQFF
>TRBV27
CASSFRQGTQYF
>TRBV29-1
CSVEPGNYGETQYF
>TRBV7-7
CASSLEWQGPETQYF
>TRBV5-1
CASSLSDEQYF
>TRBV12-3/TRBV12-4
CASSSGLDEQYF
>TRBV24-1
CATSDGTSVGTQYF
>TRBV12-3/TRBV12-4
CASFRTVPQGYTF
>TRBV5-5
CASSFTGGLAKNIQYF
>TRBV3-1
CASSQGSPTSGSTDTQYF
>TRBV20-1
CSAKQRTGASYEQYF
>TRBV15
CATSTSGELFF
>TRBV20-1
CSARYRGQMNTEAFF
>TRBV5-1
CASRINTGELFF
>TRBV20-1
CSARTTGGRDTGELFF
>TRBV20-1
CSARDQSGSIPYEQYF
>TRBV10-2
CAARGNEQFF
>TRBV29-1
CSVLDRGGNQETQYF
>TRBV29-1
CSVGTGGSYDEQYF
>TRBV9
CASSVATGPSYEQYF
>TRBV7-9
CASSSKLAGGGNEQFF
>TRBV12-3/TRBV12-4
CASKPLAGGGDTQYF
>TRBV29-1
CSTPAEGLGGYTF
>TRBV20-1
CSARDLLAGGDTQYF
>TRBV5-1
CASSLALRNRGSTYEQYF
>TRBV20-1
CSAILDRVGETQYF
>TRBV9
CASSVVASGTDTQYF
>TRBV15
CATSRVGSQETQYF
>TRBV7-6
CASSFIWGGLVETQYF
>TRBV30
CAWSSGGNQPQHF
>TRBV12-3/TRBV12-4
CASSSETGKTQYF
>TRBV12-3/TRBV12-4
CASSFPGEETQYF